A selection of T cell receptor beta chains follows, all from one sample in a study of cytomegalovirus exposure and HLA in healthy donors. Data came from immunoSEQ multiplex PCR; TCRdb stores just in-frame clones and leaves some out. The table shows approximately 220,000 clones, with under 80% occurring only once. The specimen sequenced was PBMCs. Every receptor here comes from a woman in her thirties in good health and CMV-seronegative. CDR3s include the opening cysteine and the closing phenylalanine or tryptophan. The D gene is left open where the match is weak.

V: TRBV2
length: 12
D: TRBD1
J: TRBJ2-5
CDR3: CASRTGVETQYF

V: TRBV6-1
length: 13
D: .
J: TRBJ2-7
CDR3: CASSTDQGNEQYF

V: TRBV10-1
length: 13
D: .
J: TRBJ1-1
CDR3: CASSPGGTLEAFF

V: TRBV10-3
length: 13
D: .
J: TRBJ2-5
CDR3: CAISDEARVTQYF

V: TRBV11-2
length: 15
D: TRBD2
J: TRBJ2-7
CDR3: CASSLVGREIDEQYF

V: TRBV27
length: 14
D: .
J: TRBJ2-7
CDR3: CASGSGGYSYEQYF

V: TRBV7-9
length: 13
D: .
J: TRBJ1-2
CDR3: CASSSKGVHGYTF

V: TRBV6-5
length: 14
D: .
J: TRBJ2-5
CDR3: CASSEGGPQETQYF

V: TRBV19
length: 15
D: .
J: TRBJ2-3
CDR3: CASSYSGPRTDTQYF

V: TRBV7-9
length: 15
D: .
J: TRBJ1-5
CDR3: CASSLTGGSNQPQHF

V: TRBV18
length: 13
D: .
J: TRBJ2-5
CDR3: CASSPTVRETQYF

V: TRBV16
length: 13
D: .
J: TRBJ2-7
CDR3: CASSQPDSYEQYF

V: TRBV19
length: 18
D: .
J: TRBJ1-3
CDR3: CATSIGPLDSYSGNTIYF

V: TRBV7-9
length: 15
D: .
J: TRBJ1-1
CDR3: CASSSRTDLNTEAFF

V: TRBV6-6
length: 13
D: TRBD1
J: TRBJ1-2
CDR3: CASSLRQGLGYTF

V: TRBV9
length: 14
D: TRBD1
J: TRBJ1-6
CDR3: CASSPMGQGEPLHF

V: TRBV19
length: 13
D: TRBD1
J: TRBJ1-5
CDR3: CAIETGRNQPQHF

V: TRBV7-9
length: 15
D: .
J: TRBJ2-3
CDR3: CASSLVGVPTDTQYF

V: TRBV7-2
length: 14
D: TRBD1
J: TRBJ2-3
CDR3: CASSLQGGTDTQYF

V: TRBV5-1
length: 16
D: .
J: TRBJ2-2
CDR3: CASSRERFANTGELFF

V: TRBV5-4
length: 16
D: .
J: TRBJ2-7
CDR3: CASSFTGYGSSYEQYF

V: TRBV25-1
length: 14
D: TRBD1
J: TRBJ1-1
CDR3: CASSARDRDTEAFF

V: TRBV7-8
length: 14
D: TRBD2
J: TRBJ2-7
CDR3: CASSVSGVSYEQYF

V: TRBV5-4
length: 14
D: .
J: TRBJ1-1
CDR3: CASSYRTASTEAFF

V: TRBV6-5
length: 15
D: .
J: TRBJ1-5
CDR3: CASSYGRDGNQPQHF

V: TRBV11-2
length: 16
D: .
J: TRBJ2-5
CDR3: CASSLGDIFRGETQYF

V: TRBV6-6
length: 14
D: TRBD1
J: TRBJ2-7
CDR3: CASSQGQGGSEQYF

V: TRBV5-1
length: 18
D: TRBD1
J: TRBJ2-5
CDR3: CASSPSGTGDPYRETQYF

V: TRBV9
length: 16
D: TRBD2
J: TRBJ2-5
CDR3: CASTPWLAGGLKTQYF

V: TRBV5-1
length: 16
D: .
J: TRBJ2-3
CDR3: CASSFGLGVGTDTQYF